This TCR beta chain was recorded in a study of T cells in tumors and immune-related adverse events (dated by TCRdb to the early 2020s). This clone appeared once. Its antigen target is currently unknown. Base qualities were left out, and no much larger clone turns up one base away. The TCR beta locus was amplified and sequenced with the immunoSEQ assay, yielding bulk TCR Vbeta CDR3 data. For the original study's pipeline: Non-productive CDR3s, sequences shorter than 7 amino acids, and those not starting with C or ending with F/W were excluded. Analysis was restricted to specimens with at least 1000 reads, and clonotypes were defined at the amino acid level. To compute clonality, Pielou's evenness was subtracted from 1. To equalize library sizes, abundance-weighted random subsampling with replacement was performed 100 times so that 95% confidence intervals could be reported. Repertoire overlap was quantified with the Morisita overlap index, and the top 40 clones per specimen were checked for overlap with the irAE. TCRdb stores this immuneACCESS table with in-frame sequences only. Part of the clones is absent; in the studies checked, under half of the shortfall reflects unresolved V genes, and no reason is known for the rest. V, J and clone size reflect that table, while D and trimming were determined from the DNA. The sample yields about 22,000 clones; over 80% were counted once. The leading ten clones occupy over 1.3% of the sample.

This specimen's treatment or condition label, per the study, means: nivolumab (PD-1 blockade) given before sampling. The DNeasy Blood and Tissue Kit was used to extract DNA from formalin-fixed paraffin-embedded specimens. CDR1 DFQATT and CDR2 SNEGSKA are derived from the germline V gene (reference sequence). From the cysteine up to the phenylalanine, the CDR3 has a length of 11 residues. The sequence is cut down to CDR3 DNA, 33 bases in frame from base 1. The V and J ends are trimmed by 3 bases and 6 bases, leaving 6 bases between them. Sequences were derived from lymph node tissue, sampled from a patient treated with anti-PD-1 therapy. The receptor was derived from a female donor with metastatic renal cell carcinoma. Recombination linked TRBV20-1 to TRBJ2-1, with an unclear D gene assignment. The DNA reads as follows: TGCAGTGCTAGGCCCGGCAATGAGCAGTTCTTC. Its coded protein is CSARPGNEQFF.